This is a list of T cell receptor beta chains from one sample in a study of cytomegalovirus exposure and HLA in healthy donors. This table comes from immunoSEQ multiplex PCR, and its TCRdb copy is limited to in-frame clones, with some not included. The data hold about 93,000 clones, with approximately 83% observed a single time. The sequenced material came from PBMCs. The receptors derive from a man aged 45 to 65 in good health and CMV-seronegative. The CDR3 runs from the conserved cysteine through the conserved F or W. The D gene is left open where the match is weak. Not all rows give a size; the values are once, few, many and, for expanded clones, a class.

cdr3_aa: CASSESGLAAQETQYF
cdr3_nt: TGTGCCAGCAGTGAGTCCGGACTAGCGGCCCAAGAGACCCAGTACTTC
d_call: TRBD2
clone_size: NA
v_call: TRBV25-1
j_call: TRBJ2-5

cdr3_aa: CASSEFWGQTRLALYEQYF
cdr3_nt: TGCGCCAGCAGTGAGTTTTGGGGCCAAACTCGACTAGCCCTCTACGAGCAGTACTTC
d_call: TRBD2
clone_size: NA
v_call: TRBV10-1
j_call: TRBJ2-7

cdr3_aa: CASSLGGQETQYF
cdr3_nt: TGTGCCAGCAGTCTTGGGGGGCAAGAGACCCAGTACTTC
d_call: NA
clone_size: NA
v_call: TRBV7-9
j_call: TRBJ2-5

cdr3_aa: CASSVSDYGYTF
cdr3_nt: TGTGCCAGCAGTGTGTCCGACTATGGCTACACCTTC
d_call: NA
clone_size: NA
v_call: TRBV28
j_call: TRBJ1-2

cdr3_aa: CASSQGLGFGAYNEQFF
cdr3_nt: TGTGCCAGCAGCCAAGGTCTGGGTTTCGGGGCCTACAATGAGCAGTTCTTC
d_call: NA
clone_size: few
v_call: TRBV14
j_call: TRBJ2-1

cdr3_aa: CASSLQGTGELFF
cdr3_nt: TGCGCCAGCAGCTTACAGGGAACCGGGGAGCTGTTTTTT
d_call: NA
clone_size: NA
v_call: TRBV5-1
j_call: TRBJ2-2

cdr3_aa: CACMTGFNEQFF
cdr3_nt: TGTGCCTGCATGACAGGGTTCAATGAGCAGTTCTTC
d_call: TRBD1
clone_size: few
v_call: TRBV27
j_call: TRBJ2-1

cdr3_aa: CASRPTTGWDTEAFF
cdr3_nt: TGTGCCAGCAGGCCGACGACAGGGTGGGACACTGAAGCTTTCTTT
d_call: TRBD1
clone_size: few
v_call: TRBV27
j_call: TRBJ1-1

cdr3_aa: CASRPTGQPQHF
cdr3_nt: TGTGCCAGCAGACCAACCGGGCAGCCCCAGCATTTT
d_call: NA
clone_size: once
v_call: TRBV6-1
j_call: TRBJ1-5

cdr3_aa: CASSQRRRLAGGPNIQYF
cdr3_nt: TGTGCCAGCAGCCAGCGCCGCCGACTAGCGGGAGGGCCAAACATTCAGTACTTC
d_call: TRBD2
clone_size: NA
v_call: TRBV11-2
j_call: TRBJ2-4

cdr3_aa: CASSFTENTEAFF
cdr3_nt: TGCGCCAGCAGCTTCACAGAGAACACTGAAGCTTTCTTT
d_call: NA
clone_size: NA
v_call: TRBV5-1
j_call: TRBJ1-1

cdr3_aa: CASSLRTGGTRSTGHYEQYF
cdr3_nt: TGCGCCAGCAGCTTAAGGACAGGGGGCACTAGAAGTACGGGGCACTACGAGCAGTACTTC
d_call: TRBD1
clone_size: NA
v_call: TRBV5-1
j_call: TRBJ2-7

cdr3_aa: CASSLGRARNTEAFF
cdr3_nt: TGTGCCAGCAGTTTAGGGAGGGCTCGGAACACTGAAGCTTTCTTT
d_call: NA
clone_size: NA
v_call: TRBV28
j_call: TRBJ1-1

cdr3_aa: CASSREGDLSYEQYF
cdr3_nt: TGTGCCAGCAGCCGGGAAGGAGACTTATCCTACGAGCAGTACTTC
d_call: NA
clone_size: NA
v_call: TRBV11-1
j_call: TRBJ2-7

cdr3_aa: CASSDGLSGNTIYF
cdr3_nt: TGTGCCAGCAGCGACGGACTCTCTGGAAACACCATATATTTT
d_call: NA
clone_size: NA
v_call: TRBV6-5
j_call: TRBJ1-3

cdr3_aa: CASSRQALGDTQYF
cdr3_nt: TGTGCCAGCAGCCGTCAGGCCCTCGGAGATACGCAGTATTTT
d_call: NA
clone_size: NA
v_call: TRBV7-6
j_call: TRBJ2-3

cdr3_aa: CASSQRESSGNTIYF
cdr3_nt: TGTGCCAGCAGCCAAAGGGAGAGCTCTGGAAACACCATATATTTT
d_call: NA
clone_size: NA
v_call: TRBV16
j_call: TRBJ1-3

cdr3_aa: CASSEQVWGRGNTIYF
cdr3_nt: TGTGCCAGCAGTGAACAAGTCTGGGGGCGCGGAAACACCATATATTTT
d_call: NA
clone_size: few
v_call: TRBV6-1
j_call: TRBJ1-3

cdr3_aa: CASSPTSGSGDEQFF
cdr3_nt: TGTGCCAGCAGCCCCACTAGCGGGAGCGGGGATGAGCAGTTCTTC
d_call: TRBD2
clone_size: NA
v_call: TRBV4-2
j_call: TRBJ2-1

cdr3_aa: CASSYGQGRDTQYF
cdr3_nt: TGTGCCAGCAGTTATGGACAGGGCCGCGATACGCAGTATTTT
d_call: TRBD1
clone_size: NA
v_call: TRBV6-5
j_call: TRBJ2-3

cdr3_aa: CASSHRGEETQYF
cdr3_nt: TGTGCCAGCAGCCACAGGGGGGAAGAGACCCAGTACTTC
d_call: TRBD1
clone_size: NA
v_call: TRBV6-1
j_call: TRBJ2-5

cdr3_aa: CASRLRGRGNVLTF
cdr3_nt: TGTGCCAGCAGATTAAGAGGACGGGGCAACGTCCTGACTTTC
d_call: NA
clone_size: few
v_call: TRBV6-5
j_call: TRBJ2-6

cdr3_aa: CAWKEVAGGLSSYEQYF
cdr3_nt: TGTGCCTGGAAGGAAGTAGCGGGAGGCCTAAGCTCCTACGAGCAGTACTTC
d_call: TRBD2
clone_size: NA
v_call: TRBV30
j_call: TRBJ2-7

cdr3_aa: CASSLGGDTQYF
cdr3_nt: TGTGCCAGCAGTCTGGGGGGAGATACGCAGTATTTT
d_call: NA
clone_size: NA
v_call: TRBV28
j_call: TRBJ2-3

cdr3_aa: CASSSKGGHGYGYTF
cdr3_nt: TGTGCCAGCAGCTCCAAGGGGGGGCACGGCTATGGCTACACCTTC
d_call: NA
clone_size: NA
v_call: TRBV9
j_call: TRBJ1-2

cdr3_aa: CASSLAGQNTEAFF
cdr3_nt: TGTGCCAGCAGTTTAGCAGGGCAGAACACTGAAGCTTTCTTT
d_call: NA
clone_size: NA
v_call: TRBV28
j_call: TRBJ1-1

cdr3_aa: CASRVRGGAGTGELFF
cdr3_nt: TGTGCCAGCAGGGTCCGGGGGGGGGCAGGCACCGGGGAGCTGTTTTTT
d_call: TRBD2
clone_size: NA
v_call: TRBV28
j_call: TRBJ2-2

cdr3_aa: CASSPSWANTEAFF
cdr3_nt: TGTGCCAGCAGCCCATCCTGGGCTAACACTGAAGCTTTCTTT
d_call: NA
clone_size: NA
v_call: TRBV5-6
j_call: TRBJ1-1

cdr3_aa: CASSQDPSGRGNKNIQYF
cdr3_nt: TGCGCCAGCAGCCAAGATCCCAGCGGGAGGGGAAACAAAAACATTCAGTACTTC
d_call: TRBD2
clone_size: NA
v_call: TRBV4-3
j_call: TRBJ2-4

cdr3_aa: CASSFDSFNTGELFF
cdr3_nt: TGCGCCAGCAGCTTTGACAGTTTTAACACCGGGGAGCTGTTTTTT
d_call: NA
clone_size: NA
v_call: TRBV5-1
j_call: TRBJ2-2

cdr3_aa: CASSFLGRQVSEKLFF
cdr3_nt: TGCGCCAGCAGCTTCTTAGGCCGACAGGTGAGTGAAAAACTGTTTTTT
d_call: NA
clone_size: NA
v_call: TRBV5-1
j_call: TRBJ1-4

cdr3_aa: CASSQVGGQEYEQYF
cdr3_nt: TGTGCCAGCAGCCAAGTGGGAGGACAGGAGTACGAGCAGTACTTC
d_call: NA
clone_size: NA
v_call: TRBV14
j_call: TRBJ2-7

cdr3_aa: CASSQVLRWTAGNTIYF
cdr3_nt: TGCGCCAGCAGCCAAGTCCTCCGTTGGACAGCCGGAAACACCATATATTTT
d_call: NA
clone_size: NA
v_call: TRBV4-1
j_call: TRBJ1-3

cdr3_aa: CASSEVGTEETQYF
cdr3_nt: TGCGCCAGCAGTGAGGTCGGGACAGAAGAGACCCAGTACTTC
d_call: TRBD1
clone_size: NA
v_call: TRBV10-1
j_call: TRBJ2-5

cdr3_aa: CASSLDTSRETQYF
cdr3_nt: TGCGCCAGCAGCTTGGATACTAGCAGAGAGACCCAGTACTTC
d_call: NA
clone_size: NA
v_call: TRBV5-1
j_call: TRBJ2-5

cdr3_aa: CASSTGLPPETQYF
cdr3_nt: TGTGCCAGCAGCACGGGACTACCGCCAGAGACCCAGTACTTC
d_call: TRBD2
clone_size: NA
v_call: TRBV7-9
j_call: TRBJ2-5

cdr3_aa: CASSPVAGRNTGELFF
cdr3_nt: TGTGCCAGCAGCCCAGTGGCAGGGCGAAACACCGGGGAGCTGTTTTTT
d_call: NA
clone_size: NA
v_call: TRBV28
j_call: TRBJ2-2

cdr3_aa: CASNLRGLTGELFF
cdr3_nt: TGTGCCAGCAATCTCAGGGGGCTTACCGGGGAGCTGTTTTTT
d_call: TRBD1
clone_size: NA
v_call: TRBV14
j_call: TRBJ2-2

cdr3_aa: CASSLAGGTYEQYF
cdr3_nt: TGTGCCAGCAGTTTGGCGGGAGGGACCTACGAGCAGTACTTC
d_call: TRBD2
clone_size: NA
v_call: TRBV6-5
j_call: TRBJ2-7

cdr3_aa: CASSATRDQGHF
cdr3_nt: TGTGCCAGCAGTGCGACCAGGGATCAGGGGCATTTT
d_call: NA
clone_size: NA
v_call: TRBV6-1
j_call: TRBJ2-3

cdr3_aa: CASSLGQPQEQYF
cdr3_nt: TGCGCCAGCAGCTTGGGACAGCCTCAGGAGCAGTACTTC
d_call: NA
clone_size: NA
v_call: TRBV5-1
j_call: TRBJ2-7

cdr3_aa: CAIKSVGNTIYF
cdr3_nt: TGTGCCATCAAGTCAGTCGGAAACACCATATATTTT
d_call: NA
clone_size: NA
v_call: TRBV10-3
j_call: TRBJ1-3

cdr3_aa: CASSPSPSQTDTQYF
cdr3_nt: TGCGCCAGCAGCCCCTCCCCCAGTCAAACAGATACGCAGTATTTT
d_call: NA
clone_size: NA
v_call: TRBV4-1
j_call: TRBJ2-3

cdr3_aa: CATGTVRLAGYNEQFF
cdr3_nt: TGTGCCACCGGGACAGTTCGCCTAGCGGGGTACAATGAGCAGTTCTTC
d_call: TRBD2
clone_size: NA
v_call: TRBV28
j_call: TRBJ2-1

cdr3_aa: CASSQAAGGRGDTQYF
cdr3_nt: TGTGCCAGCAGCCAGGCAGCGGGAGGGCGAGGAGATACGCAGTATTTT
d_call: TRBD2
clone_size: NA
v_call: TRBV4-2
j_call: TRBJ2-3

cdr3_aa: CATTDRGLTGANVLTF
cdr3_nt: TGTGCCACTACAGACAGGGGGCTCACTGGGGCCAACGTCCTGACTTTC
d_call: TRBD1
clone_size: NA
v_call: TRBV19
j_call: TRBJ2-6

cdr3_aa: CSVAQGRNQPQHF
cdr3_nt: TGCAGCGTTGCACAGGGAAGGAATCAGCCCCAGCATTTT
d_call: NA
clone_size: NA
v_call: TRBV29-1
j_call: TRBJ1-5

cdr3_aa: CASSGGTALTQYF
cdr3_nt: TGTGCCAGCAGTGGGGGCACCGCTTTGACCCAGTACTTC
d_call: NA
clone_size: NA
v_call: TRBV6-1
j_call: TRBJ2-5

cdr3_aa: CASSVDGGRNEQYF
cdr3_nt: TGTGCCAGCAGCGTAGACGGCGGGAGGAACGAGCAGTACTTC
d_call: TRBD2
clone_size: NA
v_call: TRBV9
j_call: TRBJ2-7

cdr3_aa: CASSQAVGAYNEQFF
cdr3_nt: TGTGCCAGCAGCCAAGCGGTTGGAGCCTACAATGAGCAGTTCTTC
d_call: NA
clone_size: NA
v_call: TRBV4-2
j_call: TRBJ2-1